What follows are 21 T cell receptor beta chains derived from one specimen sequenced in a study of T cell repertoires in cytomegalovirus infection. TCRdb itself ran the reads through MiXCR, one entry per CDR3 protein. The table shows 150,000 to 200,000 distinct CDR3 sequences, with 13% to 15% occurring only once. Sequencing was performed on PBMCs. These receptor sequences come from a human donor in good health (CMV status not recorded). Some clones in this sample may be carry-over from other donors' samples.

In this sample, this clonotype turned up many times. The chain recombines TRBV7-2 with TRBJ2-1; TRBD2 is a possible D gene (6 bases). The CDR3 consists of 15 residues. CDR1 and CDR2 from the germline V gene are SGHTA and FQGNSA. Trimming removed 4 bases at V and 0 bases at J, with 10 bases between. The CDR3 nucleotides read TGTGCCAGCAGCTCCCTAGCGAGCTCCTACAATGAGCAGTTCTTC. Its translation is CASSSLASSYNEQFF. The entire variable domain, with the rest obtained from reference TRBV7-2 and TRBJ2-1, is as follows: GAGVSQSPSNKVTEKGKDVELRCDPISGHTALYWYRQSLGQGLEFLIYFQGNSAPDKSGLPSDRFSAERTGGSVSTLTIQRTQQEDSAVYLCASSSLASSYNEQFFGPGTRLTVL.

This clonotype was counted between two and nine times. The chain is built from TRBV10-3 and TRBJ2-5, with D possibly being TRBD1 (5 bases). This CDR3 region has 14 residues. Trimming took 3 bases from V and 0 from J, leaving 8 bases between them. Germline loops: CDR1 ENHRY, CDR2 SYGVKD. DNA of the CDR3: TGTGCCATCAGTGACGACAGCCACCAAGAGACCCAGTACTTC. Translated: CAISDDSHQETQYF.

In its sample, this clonotype was seen a few times. The V call is TRBV12-3 or TRBV12-4, the J call TRBJ1-2, with D unclear. The CDR3 covers 11 residues. The V gene lost 3 bases and the J gene lost 8 bases, with 7 bases spanning the gap. Written as DNA, the CDR3 is TGTGCCAGCAGTTTTGGGGAGGGCTACACCTTC. Protein: CASSFGEGYTF.

V is TRBV6-2 or TRBV6-3 and J is TRBJ2-6; D is ambiguous. The V end was cut by 1 base, the J end by 0 bases, with 10 bases between. There are 17 residues in the CDR3. In germline, CDR1 is MNHEY, CDR2 SVGEGT. The CDR3 protein is CASSYWRISSGANVLTF. The CDR3 bases are TGTGCCAGCAGTTACTGGCGGATTAGCTCTGGGGCCAACGTCCTGACTTTC.

In this sample, this clonotype turned up many times. This sequence joins TRBV6-5 and TRBJ1-5, with 7 bases matching TRBD1. V dropped 4 bases and J dropped 5; count of bases not matched to a gene: 5. The CDR3 has 14 residues. The germline V gene encodes CDR1 MNHEY and CDR2 SVGAGI. The CDR3 nucleotides read TGTGCCAGCAGTTCCCGACAGGGCTATCAGCCCCAGCATTTT. The encoded protein is CASSSRQGYQPQHF.

This clonotype was observed many times. The CDR3 here is CASSSRGRGAYNEQFF. As DNA, the CDR3 is TGTGCCAGCAGCTCCCGGGGGAGGGGGGCCTACAATGAGCAGTTCTTC. This chain joins TRBV7-2 and TRBJ2-1; tentative D call: TRBD2 (7 bases). The V end lost 4 bases, the J end lost 2 bases, and 15 bases lay between the germline ends. This CDR3 has 16 amino acids. Germline V gene sequence: CDR1 SGHTA, CDR2 FQGNSA.

Ten or more counts support this clonotype. The rearrangement uses TRBV7-2 and TRBJ2-1, with 12 bases lining up with TRBD2. Germline CDR1 and CDR2: SGHTA and FQGNSA. The junction had 11 bases not matched to a gene; V was cut back by 4 bases and J by 13 bases. The CDR3 is 15 residues long. The DNA of the CDR3 is TGTGCCAGCAGCTCAGGACTAGCGGGGACAGGTGGTCAGTTCTTC. It is translated as CASSSGLAGTGGQFF.

Only a few counts were recorded for this clonotype. The J gene is TRBJ1-1, the V gene TRBV12-3 or TRBV12-4; TRBD1 matches at 7 bases. There are 12 residues in the CDR3. The J segment lost 6 bases and the V segment lost 10 bases, leaving 8 bases of the junction unmatched. In DNA form, the CDR3 reads TGTGCCACCAAACAGGGGCCTCCTGAAGCTTTCTTT. Residues: CATKQGPPEAFF.

This clonotype was observed at least ten times. The chain is built from TRBV7-9 and TRBJ1-1; D is possibly TRBD1 (6 bases). Trimming stripped 8 bases from V and 4 bases from J, with 14 bases between. From germline, CDR1 is SEHNR and CDR2 FQNEAQ (reference sequence). CDR3 length: 13 residues. The CDR3 DNA reads TGTGCCAGCTGGACAGCGGGGGGCACTGAAGCTTTCTTT. Encoded protein: CASWTAGGTEAFF. The full variable domain, with the rest looked up from reference TRBV7-9 and TRBJ1-1, is DTGVSQNPRHKITKRGQNVTFRCDPISEHNRLYWYRQTLGQGPEFLTYFQNEAQLEKSRLLSDRFSAERPKGSFSTLEIQRTEQGDSAMYLCASWTAGGTEAFFGQGTRLTVV.

This clonotype occurred many times. The V call is TRBV30, the J call TRBJ1-1; 7 nucleotides agree with TRBD1. CDR3 length: 15 amino acids. The germline gives CDR1 GTSNPN, CDR2 SVGIG (reference sequence). V shed 0 bases and J 6 bases; nucleotides not matched to a gene: 10. The CDR3, as DNA: TGTGCCTGGAGTGTACCCTCGACAGGGATCGCTGAAGCTTTCTTT. Translated, it gives CAWSVPSTGIAEAFF.

CDR3 sequence: CASSQEKLFF. For the CDR3, the DNA is TGTGCCAGCAGTCAAGAAAAACTGTTTTTT. This rearrangement joins TRBV2 to TRBJ1-4; D is unresolved. The V gene lost 5 bases and the J gene lost 8 bases, with 3 bases spanning the gap. This CDR3 has 10 residues. CDR1 and CDR2 (germline): SNHLY, FYNNEI.

The gene calls are TRBV29-1 and TRBJ1-5; maybe TRBD1 (6 bases). From germline, CDR1 is SQVTM and CDR2 ANQGSEA. This CDR3 comprises 13 residues. The ends were cut back, 7 bases at V and 3 bases at J, with 13 bases in the middle. In DNA form, the CDR3 reads TGCAGCGCCAAAGGGGGGTACAATCAGCCCCAGCATTTT. This encodes CSAKGGYNQPQHF.

Worth noting for this clonotype: The final CDR3 position lacks the conserved phenylalanine or tryptophan, pointing to a likely read error. The V gene is TRBV6-6, the J gene TRBJ2-1, with 7 bases that match TRBD2. The germline CDR1 and CDR2 sequences are MNHNY and SVGAGI (reference sequence). V gave up 7 bases and J gave up 7 bases; unmatched junction bases: 4. This CDR3 has 12 amino acids. CDR3 bases: TGTGCCAGCACCGCGCGGGAGAATGAGCAGTTCTTA. It translates to CASTARENEQFL.

This clonotype appeared many times. This chain connects TRBV13 to TRBJ2-1; TRBD2 matches at 8 bases. Germline CDR1 and CDR2: PRHDT and FYEKMQ (reference sequence). The CDR3 is made up of 15 amino acids. With V trimmed by 5 bases and J by 8 bases, 11 bases remained unmatched. The CDR3 DNA sequence: TGTGCCAGCAGCCCCGGTGCTAGCGGGCCCTATGAGCAGTTCTTC. Its protein product is CASSPGASGPYEQFF.

This clonotype was detected ten times or more. V gene TRBV7-2 combines with J gene TRBJ2-3; D tentatively fits TRBD1 or TRBD2 (9 bases each). Germline V gene data show CDR1 as SGHTA and CDR2 as FQGNSA. The CDR3 loop spans 20 amino acids. Trimming shortened V by 1 base and J by 6 bases, and 29 bases separated the two germline ends. DNA for the CDR3: TGTGCCAGCAGCTTAGAAGGGGGGACAGGGAATTCTAGCGGGAATGATACGCAGTATTTT. Its translation is CASSLEGGTGNSSGNDTQYF.

This clonotype showed up many times. V and J are TRBV7-2 and TRBJ1-2; D gene uncertain. V was shortened by 5 bases and J by 2 bases, with 12 bases between the two germline ends. The CDR3 is 14 residues long. CDR1 and CDR2 from the germline V gene are SGHTA and FQGNSA. DNA of the CDR3: TGTGCCAGCAGCCCCTGGTCAGCGAACTATGGCTACACCTTC. It yields the protein CASSPWSANYGYTF.

This clonotype was detected many times. V and J are TRBV6-1 and TRBJ2-7; the match to TRBD1 covers 11 bases. The CDR3 loop spans 14 amino acids. The germline gives CDR1 MNHNS, CDR2 SASEGT. J was trimmed by 3 bases and V by 8 bases; bases with no gene match: 6. The CDR3 region is CASRRGQGVYEQYF. DNA of the CDR3: TGTGCCAGCCGACGGGGACAGGGGGTCTACGAGCAGTACTTC.

CDR3 loop: CAISDLGANTGELFF. The CDR3 coding sequence is TGTGCCATCAGTGATTTGGGCGCGAACACCGGGGAGCTGTTTTTT. The chain employs TRBV10-3 and TRBJ2-2; D gene uncertain. Trimming took 3 bases from V and 0 from J, leaving 8 bases between them. The CDR3 loop spans 15 amino acids. CDR1 and CDR2 from the germline V gene are ENHRY and SYGVKD.

The chain joins TRBV7-9 to TRBJ1-1, with D perhaps matching TRBD1 (5 bases). The CDR3 is 14 amino acids. V dropped 3 bases and J dropped 5 bases, with 13 bases sitting between them. CDR1 is SEHNR, CDR2 FQNEAQ, per germline (reference sequence). CDR3 DNA sequence: TGTGCCAGCAGCTTGGACCAGGGTGGTACTGAAGCTTTCTTT. It encodes CASSLDQGGTEAFF.

The chain has TRBV28 and TRBJ1-4; D remains ambiguous. V was trimmed by 2 bases and J by 6 bases, leaving 16 bases between them. The CDR3 spans 16 residues. The V gene's germline CDR1 is MDHEN and CDR2 SYDVKM. The CDR3 DNA reads TGTGCCAGCAGTTTACTCGTTAGCGGGCCGGATGAAAAACTGTTTTTT. Protein: CASSLLVSGPDEKLFF. The entire variable domain, with the rest obtained from reference TRBV28 and TRBJ1-4, is as follows: DVKVTQSSRYLVKRTGEKVFLECVQDMDHENMFWYRQDPGLGLRLIYFSYDVKMKEKGDIPEGYSVSREKKERFSLILESASTNQTSMYLCASSLLVSGPDEKLFFGSGTQLSVL.

A word on this clonotype: One end of the junction does not line up with germline, which may come from a read error. J is TRBJ1-5 and V is TRBV19; the D is unclear. The germline V gene encodes CDR1 LNHDA and CDR2 SQIVND (reference sequence). CDR3 length equals 13 residues. CDR3 in DNA: TGTGACAGTAGTCCGGACGAGTATCAGCCCCAGCATTTT. It translates to CDSSPDEYQPQHF.